Below, 29 T cell receptor beta chains from the same sample are listed, as sequenced in a study of T cell responses to AZD1222 COVID-19 vaccine. The protocol was immunoSEQ multiplex PCR, while the TCRdb copy is restricted to in-frame clones and leaves out a portion. The table lists 170,000 or so clones, 75% to 90% of them singletons. The specimen comprised peripheral blood, sampled on day 0 of AZD1222 vaccination. These receptors came from an adult in good health.

In its sample, this clone was seen a few times. The gene calls are TRBV28 and TRBJ2-7; the match to TRBD2 covers 12 bases. Germline CDR1 reads MDHEN; CDR2 reads SYDVKM. This CDR3 region has 18 residues. V lost 4 bases and J lost 2; bases outside the gene matches: 12. CDR3 nucleotides: TGTGCCAGCAGTTCTGTTCTTAGACTAGCGGGAGATCCCTACGAGCAGTACTTC. Protein product: CASSSVLRLAGDPYEQYF. Complete variable domain (other parts from reference TRBV28 and TRBJ2-7): DVKVTQSSRYLVKRTGEKVFLECVQDMDHENMFWYRQDPGLGLRLIYFSYDVKMKEKGDIPEGYSVSREKKERFSLILESASTNQTSMYLCASSSVLRLAGDPYEQYFGPGTRLTVT.

The chain joins TRBV9 to TRBJ2-5; D unclear. V gave up 0 bases and J gave up 9 bases, with 15 bases separating them. Germline lookup yields CDR1 SGDLS and CDR2 YYNGEE. The CDR3 sequence is 14 residues long. The CDR3 region is CASSVDGQGLAQYF. The CDR3 DNA is TGTGCCAGCAGCGTAGACGGGCAAGGTCTAGCCCAGTACTTC.

This clone has more than one count but fewer than ten. The chain joins TRBV7-9 to TRBJ1-2, with 8 bases fitting TRBD1. V gave up 5 bases and J gave up 4 bases; unmatched junction bases: 3. Germline assignment: CDR1 SEHNR and CDR2 FQNEAQ (reference sequence). The CDR3 totals 13 residues. The CDR3 here is CASSPGTGYGYTF. For the CDR3, the DNA is TGTGCCAGCAGCCCTGGGACAGGCTATGGCTACACCTTC.

This clone has only one observation. The rearrangement links TRBV30 to TRBJ1-6, with 8 positions matching TRBD1. The CDR3 consists of 16 residues. V was clipped by 1 base and J by 4 bases; unmatched bases: 6. Per germline, CDR1 GTSNPN and CDR2 SVGIG (reference sequence). The CDR3 DNA follows: TGTGCCTGGAGTGGACCGGGACAGGCTTATAATTCACCCCTCCACTTT. It codes for CAWSGPGQAYNSPLHF.

This clone was counted a single time. V gene TRBV5-1 combines with J gene TRBJ1-3; D is unclear. The CDR3 is 15 residues long. CDR1 is SGHRS and CDR2 is YFSETQ in the germline V gene. The V end lost 0 bases, the J end lost 0 bases, and 7 bases lay between the germline ends. CDR3 region: CASSLGASSGNTIYF. The CDR3 DNA is TGCGCCAGCAGCTTGGGGGCGAGCTCTGGAAACACCATATATTTT.

The chain is built from TRBV24-1 and TRBJ2-5; 9 bases map to TRBD1. CDR1 is KGHDR and CDR2 is SFDVKD in the germline V gene. J was trimmed by 4 bases and V by 2 bases; bases with no gene match: 16. The CDR3 loop spans 19 amino acids. The CDR3 nucleotides read TGTGCCACCAGTGATTCTGTTACAGGGGGCGGTTTTGATATAGAGACCCAGTACTTC. Its translation: CATSDSVTGGGFDIETQYF.

This chain connects TRBV27 to TRBJ1-2; D gene unclear. V was clipped by 5 bases and J by 3 bases, with 10 bases between them. Germline V gene lookup returns CDR1 MNHEY and CDR2 SMNVEV (reference sequence). This CDR3 comprises 13 residues. CDR3 residues: CASSPDGYYGYTF. The CDR3 DNA is TGTGCCAGCAGTCCGGACGGCTACTATGGCTACACCTTC.

Worth noting for this clone: One junction end disagrees with the germline gene, perhaps due to a read error. The chain carries TRBV18 and TRBJ2-1; 9 nucleotides agree with TRBD2. This CDR3 has 15 residues. CDR1 and CDR2 from the germline V gene are KGHSH and LQKENI. CDR3 DNA sequence: TGTGCCAGCTCACCACTTGCGGGAGGGTACACTGAGCAGTTCTTC. This codes for CASSPLAGGYTEQFF.

This chain joins TRBV27 and TRBJ2-1, with 10 bases lining up with TRBD1. The germline V gene has CDR1 MNHEY and CDR2 SMNVEV (reference sequence). After removal of 5 bases from V and 6 bases from J, the junction contained 10 bases not matched to a gene. The CDR3 extends over 16 amino acids. The CDR3 here is CASSPYGTGDLNEQFF. The DNA for the CDR3 is TGTGCCAGCAGTCCATACGGGACAGGGGACCTCAATGAGCAGTTCTTC.

The sample holds a few counts of this clone. This chain connects TRBV7-2 to TRBJ1-5, with TRBD1 identical over 7 bases. Unmatched junction bases numbered 6, after V lost 1 base and J lost 6 bases. Germline CDR1 reads SGHTA; CDR2 reads FQGNSA. This CDR3 is built from 15 residues. The DNA of the CDR3 is TGTGCCAGCAGCTTAGGAGGGGGCGCGGTTCAGCCCCAGCATTTT. This encodes CASSLGGGAVQPQHF.

The chain is built from TRBV5-6 and TRBJ1-2; unclear D gene. CDR3 length equals 13 residues. V shed 0 bases and J shed 5 bases, with 8 bases lying between them. Germline CDR1 reads SGHDT; CDR2 reads YYEEEE. The CDR3 spells CASSLGRVYGYTF. The CDR3 DNA is TGTGCCAGCAGCTTGGGTCGAGTTTATGGCTACACCTTC.

The chain employs TRBV7-9 and TRBJ2-3; D gene unclear. Trimming removed 1 base at V and 6 bases at J, with 8 bases between. Per germline, CDR1 SEHNR and CDR2 FQNEAQ (reference sequence). CDR3 length equals 13 residues. As DNA, the CDR3 is TGTGCCAGCAGCTTAGTCCGTGTCGATACGCAGTATTTT. It yields the protein CASSLVRVDTQYF.

V gene TRBV4-2 combines with J gene TRBJ1-1; TRBD1 is a possible D gene (5 bases). The germline gives CDR1 LGHNA, CDR2 YNFKEQ. The CDR3 extends over 16 amino acids. The ends were cut back, 4 bases at V and 5 bases at J, with 20 bases in the middle. The CDR3 sequence: CASSPGAGRERTEAFF. The CDR3 nucleotides are TGTGCCAGCAGCCCCGGGGCAGGGAGGGAGAGGACTGAAGCTTTCTTT.

The rearrangement joins TRBV6-5 to TRBJ2-7; 7 positions agree with TRBD2. Germline-derived CDR1 and CDR2 are MNHEY and SVGAGI. Losses at the gene ends were 0 bases for V and 7 bases for J; bases not matched to a gene: 9. The CDR3 covers 15 residues. The CDR3 bases are TGTGCCAGCAGTTACTCGCGTTATAGGGGAGGGGAGCAGTACTTC. Protein: CASSYSRYRGGEQYF.

The chain joins TRBV28 to TRBJ1-2; 9 bases match TRBD1. The CDR3 runs 14 residues. With 2 bases clipped from V and 4 bases from J, the junction kept 2 bases outside the gene matches. Germline V gene sequence: CDR1 MDHEN, CDR2 SYDVKM. CDR3: CASSLGTGLYGYTF. The CDR3 nucleotides are TGTGCCAGCAGTTTAGGGACAGGGCTCTATGGCTACACCTTC.

The CDR3 region has the DNA TGTGCCATCAGTGAGTCGGACAGGCGCACAGATACGCAGTATTTT. Its protein product is CAISESDRRTDTQYF. V gene TRBV10-3 combines with J gene TRBJ2-3; 7 positions match TRBD1. J was trimmed by 1 base and V by 0 bases; bases with no gene match: 1. The CDR3 consists of 15 residues. Germline values: CDR1 ENHRY, CDR2 SYGVKD.

This clone was counted between two and nine times. This rearrangement joins TRBV29-1 to TRBJ1-2; D is ambiguous. Germline CDR1 reads SQVTM; CDR2 reads ANQGSEA. Trimming left V 4 bases short and J 2 bases short, with 17 bases between. CDR3 size: 15 residues. The CDR3 DNA sequence: TGCAGCGTTGGGCCGGGAACATATACCAACTATGGCTACACCTTC. This sequence encodes CSVGPGTYTNYGYTF.

The chain has TRBV9 and TRBJ2-1, with 10 bases that match TRBD2. V shed 2 bases and J 8 bases; nucleotides not matched to a gene: 7. CDR1 SGDLS and CDR2 YYNGEE come from the germline V gene. This CDR3 has 15 residues. The CDR3 coding sequence is TGTGCCAGCAGCGTGCTAGCGGGAGTCTCGTATGAGCAGTTCTTC. Translation gives CASSVLAGVSYEQFF. Complete variable domain (other parts from reference TRBV9 and TRBJ2-1): DSGVTQTPKHLITATGQRVTLRCSPRSGDLSVYWYQQSLDQGLQFLIQYYNGEERAKGNILERFSAQQFPDLHSELNLSSLELGDSALYFCASSVLAGVSYEQFFGPGTRLTVL.

V is TRBV16 and J is TRBJ2-3; TRBD1 might be the D (6 bases). CDR1 is KGHSY and CDR2 is FQNENV in the germline V gene. CDR3 length: 15 residues. Trimming took off 0 bases at V and 9 bases at J, with 16 bases between the two ends. The CDR3 DNA is TGTGCCAGCAGCCAATCAGCAGGGGCCCCGTCCACGCAGTATTTT. Amino acids: CASSQSAGAPSTQYF.

This chain uses TRBV6-5 with TRBJ2-2; 7 nucleotides match TRBD1. The CDR3 length is 15 residues. The V segment lost 6 bases and the J segment 4 bases; nucleotides outside the gene matches: 8. Germline V lookup: CDR1 MNHEY, CDR2 SVGAGI. The CDR3 loop reads CASRFDRVGTGELFF. The DNA for the CDR3 is TGTGCCAGCAGATTCGACAGGGTGGGCACCGGGGAGCTGTTTTTT.

The chain employs TRBV19 and TRBJ1-3, with TRBD1 as a possible D gene (5 bases). The V and J ends lost 2 bases and 1 base respectively, with 9 bases between them. Per germline, CDR1 LNHDA and CDR2 SQIVND (reference sequence). This CDR3 has 15 amino acids. CDR3 DNA sequence: TGTGCCAGTAGTATACACAGGTCTTCTGGAAACACCATATATTTT. Translation gives CASSIHRSSGNTIYF.

This chain uses TRBV7-2 with TRBJ2-3; maybe TRBD1 (6 bases). CDR1 SGHTA and CDR2 FQGNSA come from the germline V gene. The length of the CDR3 is 15 residues. V lost 0 bases, J lost 2 bases, and 9 bases lay in between. The chain's CDR3 is CASSLAGQSTDTQYF. The CDR3 coding sequence is TGTGCCAGCAGCTTAGCAGGACAGTCCACAGATACGCAGTATTTT.

V usage is TRBV9 and J usage is TRBJ2-1; the D is unclear. Germline values: CDR1 SGDLS, CDR2 YYNGEE. The CDR3 length is 14 residues. V was trimmed by 2 bases and J by 0 bases, leaving 6 bases between them. The CDR3 sequence is CASSVYGSYNEQFF. The CDR3 bases are TGTGCCAGCAGCGTGTATGGCTCCTACAATGAGCAGTTCTTC.

The rearrangement uses TRBV18 and TRBJ1-1; no reliable D call. V lost 7 bases and J 1 base, leaving 13 bases between the germline ends. The germline CDR1 and CDR2 sequences are KGHSH and LQKENI. CDR3 size: 14 residues. The CDR3 DNA sequence: TGTGCCAGCTTGCAAGGACGGGGGAACACTGAAGCTTTCTTT. Translated, it gives CASLQGRGNTEAFF.

For the CDR3, the DNA is TGCAGCGGGACCGGCTCCAATGAGCAGTTCTTC. This translates into CSGTGSNEQFF. J is TRBJ2-1 and V is TRBV29-1; D uncertain. CDR1 is SQVTM, CDR2 ANQGSEA, per germline. This CDR3 is built from 11 residues. V lost 7 bases and J lost 6, with 10 bases in between.

This clone was seen just once. J is TRBJ2-7 and V is TRBV3-1 (or the pseudogene TRBV3-2), with D tentatively TRBD1 (6 bases). Trimming cost V 0 bases and J 4 bases, with 16 bases left between them. The CDR3 is made up of 16 amino acids. CDR1 is LGHDT, CDR2 YNNKEL, per germline (reference sequence). As DNA, the CDR3 is TGTGCCAGCAGCCAAGATGGAACAGGGTCGGTTTACGAGCAGTACTTC. This encodes CASSQDGTGSVYEQYF.

This chain connects TRBV7-3 to TRBJ2-1; 8 nucleotides match TRBD1. Germline trimming cut 5 bases from V and 4 bases from J; bases unmatched to any gene: 4. In germline, CDR1 is SGHTA, CDR2 FQGTGA. The CDR3 totals 14 residues. The CDR3 sequence: CASSPRQGYNEQFF. DNA for the CDR3: TGTGCCAGCAGCCCGAGACAGGGGTACAATGAGCAGTTCTTC.

The chain couples TRBV15 to TRBJ1-1; maybe TRBD1 (5 bases). Germline V gene lookup returns CDR1 LNHNV and CDR2 YYDKDF (reference sequence). The CDR3 covers 15 residues. Trimming left V 0 bases short and J 2 bases short, with 10 bases between. CDR3 loop: CATSRDREGNTEAFF. The CDR3 nucleotides are TGTGCCACCAGCAGAGACAGGGAGGGTAACACTGAAGCTTTCTTT.

This clone has just one count. The rearrangement uses TRBV18 and TRBJ2-3; D gene unclear. The CDR3 spans 15 residues. Trimming took 6 bases from V and 2 from J, leaving 15 bases between them. The germline gives CDR1 KGHSH, CDR2 LQKENI. This chain's CDR3 is CASSLQRSPTDTQYF. CDR3 coding DNA: TGTGCCAGCTCCCTCCAGAGGAGTCCCACAGATACGCAGTATTTT.